Presented here are 6 T cell receptor beta chains from one specimen sequenced in a study of T cell responses to AZD1222 COVID-19 vaccine. The table came from immunoSEQ multiplex PCR; TCRdb's copy has only in-frame clones and leaves some out. The sample includes 90,000 to 150,000 clones, roughly 90% seen only once; the top ten take more than 3%. The sequencing used peripheral blood, collected on day 0 of AZD1222 vaccination. These receptors originate from an adult in good health.

This clone was counted only a few times. At the DNA level, this CDR3 is encoded by other sequences in the same sample as well. This rearrangement joins TRBV7-2 to TRBJ1-1; TRBD1 is a possible D gene (5 bases). V shed 5 bases and J shed 4 bases, with 14 bases lying between them. The CDR3 loop spans 14 amino acids. From germline, CDR1 is SGHTA and CDR2 FQGNSA. This CDR3 reads CASSPAGVGTEAFF. In DNA form, the CDR3 reads TGTGCCAGCAGCCCCGCGGGGGTGGGCACTGAAGCTTTCTTT.

The rearrangement uses TRBV7-4 and TRBJ1-1, with 8 bases that match TRBD1. Germline V gene lookup returns CDR1 SGHVT and CDR2 SQSDAQ. Trimming took 8 bases from V and 1 from J; bases not matched to a gene: 6. This CDR3 has 14 amino acids. The CDR3 region is CASGLGQENTEAFF. CDR3 coding DNA: TGTGCCAGCGGGCTGGGACAGGAGAACACTGAAGCTTTCTTT.

CDR3 residues: CAITTGEGWGYTF. In nucleotides, the CDR3 is TGTGCCATCACGACAGGGGAGGGTTGGGGCTACACCTTC. This chain joins TRBV10-3 and TRBJ1-2; TRBD1 matches 8 bases. CDR3 length equals 13 residues. From germline, CDR1 is ENHRY and CDR2 SYGVKD. The trim removed 7 bases at V and 8 bases at J, leaving 9 bases unmatched.

This chain uses TRBV10-3 with TRBJ1-2; D is undetermined. Germline V gene lookup returns CDR1 ENHRY and CDR2 SYGVKD. The CDR3 runs 15 residues. Trimming removed 4 bases at V and 12 bases at J, with 24 bases between. This CDR3 reads CAISGGGVSRTGDTF. The DNA for the CDR3 is TGTGCCATCAGTGGAGGTGGGGTCTCGCGGACTGGGGACACCTTC.

The rearrangement joins TRBV6-1 to TRBJ1-5, with D unclear. CDR1 is MNHNS, CDR2 SASEGT, per germline. Deletions cut 3 bases from V and 6 bases from J, with 9 bases between. The CDR3 is made up of 13 amino acids. The CDR3 loop reads CASSDQTPQPQHF. CDR3 coding DNA: TGTGCCAGCAGTGATCAGACACCTCAGCCCCAGCATTTT.

This chain uses TRBV4-2 with TRBJ1-6; 7 nucleotides agree with TRBD1. The junction had 5 bases not matched to a gene; V was cut back by 0 bases and J by 0 bases. Germline CDR1 LGHNA, CDR2 YNFKEQ. The CDR3 length is 18 residues. CDR3 sequence: CASSQDGRTGSYNSPLHF. CDR3 DNA: TGTGCCAGCAGCCAAGATGGAAGGACAGGCTCCTATAATTCACCCCTCCACTTT.